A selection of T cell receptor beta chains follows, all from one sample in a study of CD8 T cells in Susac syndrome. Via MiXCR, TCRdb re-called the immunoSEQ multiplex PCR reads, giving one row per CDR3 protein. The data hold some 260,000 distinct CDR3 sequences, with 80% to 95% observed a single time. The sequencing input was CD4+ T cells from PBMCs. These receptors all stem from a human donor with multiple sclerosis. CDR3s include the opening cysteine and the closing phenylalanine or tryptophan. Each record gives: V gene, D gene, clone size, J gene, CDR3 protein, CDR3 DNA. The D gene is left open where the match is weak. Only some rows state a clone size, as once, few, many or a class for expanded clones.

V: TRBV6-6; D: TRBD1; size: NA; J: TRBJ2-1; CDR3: CASCRGSSYNEQFF; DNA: TGTGCCAGCTGCAGGGGGAGCTCCTACAATGAGCAGTTCTTC
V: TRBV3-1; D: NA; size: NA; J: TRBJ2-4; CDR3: CASSQVPGVNIQYF; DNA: TGTGCCAGCAGCCAAGTTCCGGGGGTAAACATTCAGTACTTC
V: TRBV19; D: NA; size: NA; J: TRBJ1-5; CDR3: CASSPRTLDQPQHF; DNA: TGTGCCAGTAGCCCCAGGACCTTAGATCAGCCCCAGCATTTT
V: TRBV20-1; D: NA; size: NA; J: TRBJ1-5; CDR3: CSAGRGDHSNQPQHF; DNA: TGCAGTGCTGGGAGGGGGGACCATAGCAATCAGCCCCAGCATTTT
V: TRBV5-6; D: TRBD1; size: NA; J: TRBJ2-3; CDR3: CASSLRRQGQTDTQYF; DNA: TGTGCCAGCAGCTTAAGGCGACAGGGACAGACAGATACGCAGTATTTT
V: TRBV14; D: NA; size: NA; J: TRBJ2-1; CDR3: CASGGGARGYNEQFF; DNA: TGTGCCAGCGGAGGAGGGGCCAGGGGGTACAATGAGCAGTTCTTC
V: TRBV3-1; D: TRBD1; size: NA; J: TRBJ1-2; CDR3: CASSQGWDRNYGYTF; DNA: TGTGCCAGCAGCCAAGGGTGGGACAGGAACTATGGCTACACCTTC
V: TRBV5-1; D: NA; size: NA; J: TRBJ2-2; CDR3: CASSLAGAVTGELFF; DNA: TGCGCCAGCAGCTTGGCGGGAGCGGTCACCGGGGAGCTGTTTTTT
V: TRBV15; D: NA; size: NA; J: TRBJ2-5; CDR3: CATSSRASGLETQYF; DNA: TGTGCCACCAGCAGTCGTGCAAGCGGATTGGAGACCCAGTACTTC
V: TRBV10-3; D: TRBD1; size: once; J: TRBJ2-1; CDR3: CAISESRSGGLNEQFF; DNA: TGTGCCATCAGTGAGTCGCGGTCAGGGGGCCTCAATGAGCAGTTCTTC
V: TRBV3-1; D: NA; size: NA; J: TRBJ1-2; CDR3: CASSQDRGGTGYTF; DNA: TGTGCCAGCAGCCAAGACCGAGGGGGTACGGGCTACACCTTC
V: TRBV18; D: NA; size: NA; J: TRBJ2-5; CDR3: CASSPPYGETQYF; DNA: TGTGCCAGCTCACCACCATACGGGGAGACCCAGTACTTC
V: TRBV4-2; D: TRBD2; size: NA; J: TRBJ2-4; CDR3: CASSQLGTSGNIQYF; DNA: TGTGCCAGCAGCCAGTTGGGGACTAGCGGGAACATTCAGTACTTC
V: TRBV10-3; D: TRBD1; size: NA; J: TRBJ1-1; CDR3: CAISDRVGGSTEAFF; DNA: TGTGCCATCAGCGACAGGGTTGGGGGGAGCACTGAAGCTTTCTTT
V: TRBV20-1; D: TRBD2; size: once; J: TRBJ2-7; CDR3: CSALSGGSSYEQYF; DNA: TGCAGTGCCTTAAGCGGGGGGAGCTCCTACGAGCAGTACTTC
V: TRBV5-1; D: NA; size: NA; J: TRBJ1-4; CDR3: CASSSLGWSEKLFF; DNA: TGCGCCAGCAGCTCCCTGGGGTGGTCTGAAAAACTGTTTTTT
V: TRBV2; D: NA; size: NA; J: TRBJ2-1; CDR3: CASTGATGSYNEQFF; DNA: TGTGCCAGCACCGGGGCGACAGGTTCCTACAATGAGCAGTTCTTC
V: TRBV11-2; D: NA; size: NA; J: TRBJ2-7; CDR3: CASGKGQIYEQYF; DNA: TGTGCCAGCGGGAAGGGGCAGATCTACGAGCAGTACTTC
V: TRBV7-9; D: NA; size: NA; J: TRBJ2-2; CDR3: CASSLGGAVGGELFF; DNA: TGTGCCAGCAGCTTAGGAGGGGCAGTCGGCGGGGAGCTGTTTTTT
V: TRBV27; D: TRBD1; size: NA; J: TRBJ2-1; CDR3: CASSFFGTGVNEDEQFF; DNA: TGTGCCAGCAGTTTTTTCGGGACAGGGGTAAATGAGGATGAGCAGTTCTTC
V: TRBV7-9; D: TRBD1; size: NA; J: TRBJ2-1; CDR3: CASSPLRDRASYNEQFF; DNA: TGTGCCAGCAGCCCGTTACGGGACAGGGCATCCTACAATGAGCAGTTCTTC
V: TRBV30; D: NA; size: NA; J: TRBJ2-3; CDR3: CACSGLGGPSSTDTQYF; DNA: TGTGCCTGTAGCGGCCTCGGGGGCCCTTCTAGCACAGATACGCAGTATTTT
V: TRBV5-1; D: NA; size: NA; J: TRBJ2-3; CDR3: CASSLDWEEDTQYF; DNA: TGCGCCAGCAGCTTGGACTGGGAGGAAGATACGCAGTATTTT
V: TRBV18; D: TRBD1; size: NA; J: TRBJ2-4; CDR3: CASSPTGSSYLAKNIQYF; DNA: TGTGCCAGCTCACCGACAGGGTCTAGTTACTTAGCCAAAAACATTCAGTACTTC
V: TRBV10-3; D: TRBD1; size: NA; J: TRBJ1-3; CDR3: CAISESGQASGNTIYF; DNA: TGTGCCATCAGTGAGTCGGGACAGGCCTCTGGAAACACCATATATTTT
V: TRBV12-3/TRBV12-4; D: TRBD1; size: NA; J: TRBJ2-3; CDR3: CASRSTGGSQDTQYF; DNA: TGTGCCAGCAGGTCAACAGGGGGCTCCCAGGATACGCAGTATTTT
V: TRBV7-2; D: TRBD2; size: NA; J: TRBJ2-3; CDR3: CASSQSSGRSTDTQYF; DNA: TGTGCCAGCAGCCAAAGTAGCGGGAGGTCCACAGATACGCAGTATTTT